This TCR beta chain was sequenced for a study of response to subunit inactivated influenza vaccine. Broader study findings: Only a handful of new T cells, the authors suggested, are recruited with each seasonal influenza vaccination.

CDR1 is GTSNPN, CDR2 SVGIG, per germline (reference sequence). Deletions cut 0 bases from V and 0 bases from J, with 5 bases between. The CDR3 has 14 amino acids. TCRdb reanalysed the RT-PCR reads using MiXCR and keeps one entry per CDR3 protein. The sample lists about 650,000 distinct CDR3 sequences; around 14% were seen once. Comment on this clonotype: Its antigen remains unknown.

Sample: PBMCs from blood, taken roughly 13 days after vaccination. The V and J genes are TRBV30 and TRBJ2-2; D is unresolved. This clonotype was obtained from a man between 45 and 60 years old who received an inactivated influenza vaccine. CDR3 bases: TGTGCCTGGAGTGTACGATCGAACACCGGGGAGCTGTTTTTT. It specifies CAWSVRSNTGELFF. Full variable domain (rest looked up from reference TRBV30 and TRBJ2-2): SQTIHQWPATLVQPVGSPLSLECTVEGTSNPNLYWYRQAAGRGLQLLFYSVGIGQISSEVPQNLSASRPQDRQFILSSKKLLLSDSGFYLCAWSVRSNTGELFFGEGSRLTVL.